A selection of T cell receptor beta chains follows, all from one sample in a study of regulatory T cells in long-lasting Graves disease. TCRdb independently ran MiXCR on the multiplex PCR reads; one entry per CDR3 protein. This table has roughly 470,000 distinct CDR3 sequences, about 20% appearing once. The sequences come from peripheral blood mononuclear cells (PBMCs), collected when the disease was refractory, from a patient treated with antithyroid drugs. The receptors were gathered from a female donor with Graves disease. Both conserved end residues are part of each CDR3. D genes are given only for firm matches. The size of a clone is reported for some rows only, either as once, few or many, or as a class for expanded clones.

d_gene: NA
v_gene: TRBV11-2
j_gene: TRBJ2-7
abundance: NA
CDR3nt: TGTGCCAGCAGCTTAGTATTCAGTTCGCCTCCAAAACAAAACGAGCAGTACTTC
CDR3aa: CASSLVFSSPPKQNEQYF

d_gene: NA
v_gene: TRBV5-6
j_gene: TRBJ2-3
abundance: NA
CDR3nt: TGTGCCAGCAGGATGGGGTCGATCACAGATACGCAGTATTTT
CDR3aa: CASRMGSITDTQYF

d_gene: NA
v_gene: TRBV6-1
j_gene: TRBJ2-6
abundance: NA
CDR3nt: TGTGCCAGCAGTGACCCGGGGAGGTCTGGGGCCAACGTCCTGACTTTC
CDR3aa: CASSDPGRSGANVLTF

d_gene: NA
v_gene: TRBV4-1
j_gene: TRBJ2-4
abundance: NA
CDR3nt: TGCGCCAGCAGCCAAGATCTGGACAAAAACATTCAGTACTTC
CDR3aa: CASSQDLDKNIQYF

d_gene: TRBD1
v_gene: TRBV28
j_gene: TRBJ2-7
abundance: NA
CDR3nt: TGTGCCAGCAGTTTGACAGGGACCATCTACGAGCAGTACTTC
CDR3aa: CASSLTGTIYEQYF

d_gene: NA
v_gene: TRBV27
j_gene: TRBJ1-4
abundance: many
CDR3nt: TGTGCCAGCAGTTCCCTCCAGGGATGGGAAAAACTGTTTTTT
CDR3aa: CASSSLQGWEKLFF

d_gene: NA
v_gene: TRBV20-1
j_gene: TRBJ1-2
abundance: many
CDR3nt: TGCAGTGCCCCGCGGAGGGTAGGAGGCTATGGCTACACCTTC
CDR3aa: CSAPRRVGGYGYTF

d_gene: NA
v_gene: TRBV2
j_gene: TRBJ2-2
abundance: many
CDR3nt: TGTGCCAGCAGTGAAAAGCGACTAGTAAACGGGGAGCTGTTTTTT
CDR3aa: CASSEKRLVNGELFF

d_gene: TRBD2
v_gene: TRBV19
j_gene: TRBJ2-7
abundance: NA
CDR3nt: TGTGCCAGTAGTCATAGCGGGACACCCTCCACCTACGAGCAGTGCTTC
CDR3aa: CASSHSGTPSTYEQCF

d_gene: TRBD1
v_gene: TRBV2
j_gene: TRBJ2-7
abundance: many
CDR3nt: TGTGCCAGCAGGCCGGGACAGGGGGCGGACGAGCAGTACTTC
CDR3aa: CASRPGQGADEQYF

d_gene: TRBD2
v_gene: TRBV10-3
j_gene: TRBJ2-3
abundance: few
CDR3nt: TGTGCCATCAGGACAGGGCAAATGGGACTAGCTTCAGATACGCAGTATTTT
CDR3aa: CAIRTGQMGLASDTQYF

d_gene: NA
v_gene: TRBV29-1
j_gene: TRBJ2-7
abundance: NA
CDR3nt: TGCAGCGTTGAACGGGGCGCATCCTACGAGCAGTACTTC
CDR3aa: CSVERGASYEQYF

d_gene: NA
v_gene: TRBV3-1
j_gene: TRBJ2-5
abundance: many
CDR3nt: TGTGCCAGCAGCAGGGACCCGACAGTATCTGGGCAAGAGACCCAGTACTTC
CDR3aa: CASSRDPTVSGQETQYF

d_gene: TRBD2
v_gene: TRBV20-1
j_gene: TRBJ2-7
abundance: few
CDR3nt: TGCAGTGCGCCGCGGGCGGGAGTCCAAGAGCGGTACTTC
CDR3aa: CSAPRAGVQERYF

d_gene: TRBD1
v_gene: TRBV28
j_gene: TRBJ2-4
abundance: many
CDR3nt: TGTGCCAGCAGTCCCTGGGACAGCCAAAACATTCAGTACTTC
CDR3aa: CASSPWDSQNIQYF

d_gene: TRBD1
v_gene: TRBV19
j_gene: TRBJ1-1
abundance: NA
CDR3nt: TGTGCCAGTAGTATGACACAGGGGGCTGAAGCTTTCTTT
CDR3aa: CASSMTQGAEAFF

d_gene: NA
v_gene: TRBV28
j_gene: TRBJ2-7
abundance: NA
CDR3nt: TGTGCCAGCAGTTTCTTGGGGGAATACGAGCAGTACTTC
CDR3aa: CASSFLGEYEQYF

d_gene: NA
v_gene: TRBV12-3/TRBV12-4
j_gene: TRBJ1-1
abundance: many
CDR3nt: TGTGCCAGCAGCCAGAGGGGTGCATTCACTGAAGCTTTCTTT
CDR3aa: CASSQRGAFTEAFF

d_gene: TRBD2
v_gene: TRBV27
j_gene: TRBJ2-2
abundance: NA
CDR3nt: TGTGCCAGCAGGGTCTCCGGGACTAATATCGGGGAGCTGTTTTTT
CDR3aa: CASRVSGTNIGELFF

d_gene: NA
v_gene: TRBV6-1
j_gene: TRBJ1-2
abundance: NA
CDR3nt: TGTGCCAGCACCCCAGGGGCTCCTTATGGCTACACCTTC
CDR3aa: CASTPGAPYGYTF

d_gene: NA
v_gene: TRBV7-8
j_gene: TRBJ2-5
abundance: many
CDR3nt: TGTGCCAGCAGCGGCGCCAGGGAAGAGACCCAGTACTTC
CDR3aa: CASSGAREETQYF

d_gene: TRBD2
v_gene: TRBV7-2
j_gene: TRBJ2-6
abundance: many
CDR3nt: TGTGCCAGCAGCCCGCGGGGGACCGGGGCCAACGTCCTGACTTTC
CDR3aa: CASSPRGTGANVLTF

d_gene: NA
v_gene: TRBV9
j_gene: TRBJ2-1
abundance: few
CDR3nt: TGTGCCAAGTCGGCCATTCTCCTCCTTTCCTACAATGAGCAGTTCTTC
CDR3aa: CAKSAILLLSYNEQFF

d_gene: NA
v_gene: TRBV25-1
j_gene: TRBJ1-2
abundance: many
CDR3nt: TGTGCCAGCAGTGGGTTTCGGAATGGCTACACCTTC
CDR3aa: CASSGFRNGYTF

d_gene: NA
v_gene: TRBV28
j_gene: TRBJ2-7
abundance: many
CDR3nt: NA
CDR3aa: CASSSSGRAVWEQYF

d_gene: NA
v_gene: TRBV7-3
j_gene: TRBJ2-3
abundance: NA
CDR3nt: TGTGCCAGCAGCTTATTCGGAACAGATACGCAGTATTTT
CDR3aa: CASSLFGTDTQYF

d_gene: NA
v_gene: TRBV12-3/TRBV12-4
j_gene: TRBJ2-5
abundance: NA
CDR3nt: TGCGCCAGCAGCACTAAAGAGACCCAGTACTTC
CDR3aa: CASSTKETQYF

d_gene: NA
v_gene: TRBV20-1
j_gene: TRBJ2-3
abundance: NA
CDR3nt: TGCAGTGCTAGAGGCCTCATTCGGACAGATACGCAGTATTTT
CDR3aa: CSARGLIRTDTQYF

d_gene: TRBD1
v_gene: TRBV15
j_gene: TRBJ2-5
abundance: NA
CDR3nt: TGTGCCACCAACACCGGGACAGGGGGGGTGGAGACCCAGTACTTC
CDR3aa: CATNTGTGGVETQYF

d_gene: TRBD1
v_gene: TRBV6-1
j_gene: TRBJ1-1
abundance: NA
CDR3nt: TGTGCCAGCAAGGGATCGACAGGGACCATGAACACTGAAGCTTTCTTT
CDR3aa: CASKGSTGTMNTEAFF

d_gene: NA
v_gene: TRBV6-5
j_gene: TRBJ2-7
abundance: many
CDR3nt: TGTGCCAGCAGTTACTCCCCAGGGGCATCTGCAAGTGAGCAGTACTTC
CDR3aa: CASSYSPGASASEQYF

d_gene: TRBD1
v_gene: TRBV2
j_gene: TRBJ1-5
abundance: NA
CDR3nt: TGTGCCAGCAGGGCCGGGACAGGATATAGCAATCAGCCCCAGCATTTT
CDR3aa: CASRAGTGYSNQPQHF

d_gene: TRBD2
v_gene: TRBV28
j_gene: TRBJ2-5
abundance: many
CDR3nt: TGTGCCAGCAGTTTATTAGCGGGGTCGTCTTACTCGTACCAAGAGACCCAGTACTTC
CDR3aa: CASSLLAGSSYSYQETQYF

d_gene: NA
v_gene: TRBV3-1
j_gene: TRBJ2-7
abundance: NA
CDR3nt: TGTGCCAGCAGCACTAATGACTATTACGAGCAGTACTTC
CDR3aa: CASSTNDYYEQYF

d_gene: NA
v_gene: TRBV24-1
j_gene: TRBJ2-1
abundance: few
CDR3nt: TGTGCCACTCGAGGGGGATTTTCCTACAATGAGCAGTTCTTC
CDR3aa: CATRGGFSYNEQFF

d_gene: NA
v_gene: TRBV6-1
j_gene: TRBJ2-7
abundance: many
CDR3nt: TGTGCCAGCAGCCCGGGAGCTACGTACGAGCAGTACTTC
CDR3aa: CASSPGATYEQYF

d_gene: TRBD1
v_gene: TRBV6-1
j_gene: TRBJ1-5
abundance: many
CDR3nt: TGTGCCAGCGGCGAGGGACAGTTTAATCAGCCCCAGCATTTT
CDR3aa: CASGEGQFNQPQHF

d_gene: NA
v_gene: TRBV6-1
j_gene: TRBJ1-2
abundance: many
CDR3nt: TGTGCCAGCAGTCCAGAGGGGTTCCCGGGTGGAGGCTACACCTTC
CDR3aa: CASSPEGFPGGGYTF

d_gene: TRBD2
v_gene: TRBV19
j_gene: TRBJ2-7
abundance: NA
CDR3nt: TGTACCAGTGCCGCGGGACTAGCGGACTACGAGCAGTACTTC
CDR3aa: CTSAAGLADYEQYF

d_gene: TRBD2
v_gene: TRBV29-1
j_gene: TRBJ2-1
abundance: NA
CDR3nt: TGCAGCGGGGCGGGAGGGGGGAATGAGCAGTTCTTC
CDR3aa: CSGAGGGNEQFF

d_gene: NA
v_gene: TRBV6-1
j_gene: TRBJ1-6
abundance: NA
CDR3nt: TGTGCCAGCAGGAGAAGTAGGGGCCCTAATTCACCCCTCCACTTT
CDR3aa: CASRRSRGPNSPLHF

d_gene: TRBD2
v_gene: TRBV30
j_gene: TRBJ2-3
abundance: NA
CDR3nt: TGTGCCTGGACATCAACCGGGACTAGCGTCGATACGCAGTATTTT
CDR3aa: CAWTSTGTSVDTQYF

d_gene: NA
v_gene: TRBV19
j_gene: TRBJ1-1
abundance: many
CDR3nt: TGTGCCAGTAGTAGCTCCAGGAACACTGAAGCTTTCTTT
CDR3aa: CASSSSRNTEAFF

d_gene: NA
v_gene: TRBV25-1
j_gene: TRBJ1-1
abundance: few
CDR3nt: TGTGCCAGCAGCGGTTACATGGGAGCGACTGAAGCTTTCTTT
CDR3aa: CASSGYMGATEAFF

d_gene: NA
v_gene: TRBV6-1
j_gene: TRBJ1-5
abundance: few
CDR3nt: TGTGCCAGCGCGCGGCAGATTAGCAATCAGCCCCAGCATTTT
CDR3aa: CASARQISNQPQHF

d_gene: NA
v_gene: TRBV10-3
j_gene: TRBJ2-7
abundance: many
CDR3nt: TGTGCCATCAAGGGCGCGCGTGACGAGCAGTACTTC
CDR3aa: CAIKGARDEQYF

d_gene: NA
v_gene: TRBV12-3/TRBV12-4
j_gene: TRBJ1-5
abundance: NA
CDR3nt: TGTGCCAGCAGTTTAGATCTTCAGCCCCAGCATTTT
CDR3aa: CASSLDLQPQHF

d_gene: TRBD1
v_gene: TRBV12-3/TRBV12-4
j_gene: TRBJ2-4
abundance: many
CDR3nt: TGTGCCAGCAGCACCGAGGGACAGGGTAGGCACATTCAGTACTTC
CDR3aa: CASSTEGQGRHIQYF

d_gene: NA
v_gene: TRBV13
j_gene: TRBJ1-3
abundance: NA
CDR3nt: TGTGCCAGCAGCTTATCCGGTGTCACCATATATTTT
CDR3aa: CASSLSGVTIYF

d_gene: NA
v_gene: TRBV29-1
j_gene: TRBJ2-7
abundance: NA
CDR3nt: TGCAGCGTTGAATATGGTGAGAACAGTCAGTACTTC
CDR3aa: CSVEYGENSQYF

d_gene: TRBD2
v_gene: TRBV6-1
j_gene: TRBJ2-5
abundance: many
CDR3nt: TGTGCCAGCAGGAATCCGGGAGGAACCCAGTACTTC
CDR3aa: CASRNPGGTQYF

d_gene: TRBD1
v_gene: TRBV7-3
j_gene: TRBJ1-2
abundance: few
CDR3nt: TGTGCCAGCAGACATCTCGAGGGGACAGCTATATTTGACTACACCTTC
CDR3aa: CASRHLEGTAIFDYTF

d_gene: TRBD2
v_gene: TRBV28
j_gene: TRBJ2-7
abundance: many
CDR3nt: TGTGCCAGCACCAGAAGCGGGAACCACGAGCAGTACTTC
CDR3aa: CASTRSGNHEQYF

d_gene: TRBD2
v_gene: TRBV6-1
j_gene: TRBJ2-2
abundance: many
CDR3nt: TGTGCCAGCAGCAGGCTCGGGGGGACTACCGGGGAGCTGTTTTTT
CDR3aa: CASSRLGGTTGELFF

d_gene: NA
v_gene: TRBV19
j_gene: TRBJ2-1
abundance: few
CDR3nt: TGTGCCAGTAGTATTGGTGGAGCTACGGAGCAGTTCTTC
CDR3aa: CASSIGGATEQFF

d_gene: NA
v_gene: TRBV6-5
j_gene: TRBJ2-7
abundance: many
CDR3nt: TGTGCCAGCAGTTACTCAGTGGATCCCCCCTACGAGCAGTACTTC
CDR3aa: CASSYSVDPPYEQYF

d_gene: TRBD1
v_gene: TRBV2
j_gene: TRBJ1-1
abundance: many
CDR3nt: TGTGCCAGCAGTCCCCTCCTTCCCGGGACAGGGTTTGGGAACACTGAAGCTTTCTTT
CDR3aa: CASSPLLPGTGFGNTEAFF

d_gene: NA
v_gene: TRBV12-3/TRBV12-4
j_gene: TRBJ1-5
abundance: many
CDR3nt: TGTGCCAGCAATACAGGGCGCGATCAGCCCCAGCATTTT
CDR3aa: CASNTGRDQPQHF

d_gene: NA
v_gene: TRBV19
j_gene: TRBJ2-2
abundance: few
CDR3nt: TGTGCCAGTAGTATAACCCGGACCGCGAACACCGGGGAGCTGTTTTTT
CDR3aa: CASSITRTANTGELFF

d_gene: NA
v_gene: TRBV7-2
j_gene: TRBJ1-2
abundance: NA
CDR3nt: TGTGCCAGCAGCCATACAGGGAGCTATGGCTACACCTTC
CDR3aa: CASSHTGSYGYTF